The rows below give T cell receptor beta chains drawn from one sample of a study of cytomegalovirus exposure and HLA in healthy donors. The method was immunoSEQ multiplex PCR; TCRdb's version includes in-frame clones alone and lacks a portion of them. The sample lists nearly 300,000 clones, approximately 90% occurring once. The sequenced sample consisted of PBMCs. The origin of the receptors is a man aged 40-50 years in good health and CMV-seropositive. Both conserved end residues are part of each CDR3. The D gene is left open where the match is weak. Clone size appears in some rows only: once, few, many, or a class for an expanded clone.

j_call: TRBJ2-3
clone_size: -
d_call: TRBD2
v_call: TRBV2
cdr3_aa: CASSAVAGSTDTQYF
cdr3_nt: TGTGCCAGCAGTGCGGTAGCGGGGAGCACAGATACGCAGTATTTT

j_call: TRBJ1-2
clone_size: -
d_call: -
v_call: TRBV28
cdr3_aa: CASSLLPGDGYTF
cdr3_nt: TGTGCCAGCAGTTTACTGCCAGGGGATGGCTACACCTTC

j_call: TRBJ2-1
clone_size: -
d_call: -
v_call: TRBV5-1
cdr3_aa: CASSLWAGNEQFF
cdr3_nt: TGCGCCAGCAGCTTGTGGGCGGGTAATGAGCAGTTCTTC

j_call: TRBJ1-2
clone_size: -
d_call: -
v_call: TRBV28
cdr3_aa: CASSLRQNYGYTF
cdr3_nt: TGTGCCAGCAGTTTAAGACAGAACTATGGCTACACCTTC

j_call: TRBJ1-1
clone_size: -
d_call: -
v_call: TRBV4-3
cdr3_aa: CASSQNGRGAYTEAFF
cdr3_nt: TGCGCCAGCAGCCAAAACGGGAGGGGTGCGTACACTGAAGCTTTCTTT

j_call: TRBJ1-1
clone_size: -
d_call: TRBD1
v_call: TRBV4-1
cdr3_aa: CASSLTGGVRNTEAFF
cdr3_nt: TGCGCCAGCAGCCTGACAGGGGGGGTGAGGAACACTGAAGCTTTCTTT

j_call: TRBJ2-3
clone_size: -
d_call: -
v_call: TRBV5-4
cdr3_aa: CASSLPGTDTQYF
cdr3_nt: TGTGCCAGCAGCCTCCCGGGCACAGATACGCAGTATTTT

j_call: TRBJ2-1
clone_size: -
d_call: -
v_call: TRBV7-9
cdr3_aa: CASSLGGGGPNNEQFF
cdr3_nt: TGTGCCAGCAGCTTAGGGGGGGGCGGGCCGAACAATGAGCAGTTCTTC

j_call: TRBJ1-1
clone_size: -
d_call: TRBD1
v_call: TRBV7-2
cdr3_aa: CASSLGRGSTEAFF
cdr3_nt: TGTGCCAGCAGCTTAGGCAGGGGGAGTACTGAAGCTTTCTTT

j_call: TRBJ2-1
clone_size: -
d_call: -
v_call: TRBV7-9
cdr3_aa: CASSLTPQADEQFF
cdr3_nt: TGTGCCAGCAGCTTAACTCCTCAAGCCGATGAGCAGTTCTTC

j_call: TRBJ2-7
clone_size: -
d_call: TRBD2
v_call: TRBV27
cdr3_aa: CASSPSTSGEEQYF
cdr3_nt: TGTGCCAGCAGTCCGTCGACTAGCGGAGAAGAGCAGTACTTC

j_call: TRBJ2-7
clone_size: -
d_call: -
v_call: TRBV6-1
cdr3_aa: CASSEGQAAQYEQYF
cdr3_nt: TGTGCCAGCAGTGAGGGTCAGGCAGCTCAATACGAGCAGTACTTC

j_call: TRBJ2-3
clone_size: -
d_call: TRBD2
v_call: TRBV4-2
cdr3_aa: CASSQEILAGDADTQYF
cdr3_nt: TGTGCCAGCAGCCAGGAAATACTAGCGGGAGACGCAGATACGCAGTATTTT

j_call: TRBJ2-7
clone_size: -
d_call: -
v_call: TRBV4-2
cdr3_aa: CASSQDIGGIKYEQYF
cdr3_nt: TGTGCCAGCAGCCAAGATATTGGGGGGATTAAGTACGAGCAGTACTTC

j_call: TRBJ2-1
clone_size: -
d_call: TRBD2
v_call: TRBV14
cdr3_aa: CASSQGLVRYNEQFF
cdr3_nt: TGTGCCAGCAGCCAGGGACTAGTTCGCTACAATGAGCAGTTCTTC

j_call: TRBJ2-1
clone_size: -
d_call: TRBD2
v_call: TRBV18
cdr3_aa: CASSPPTSGTYNEQFF
cdr3_nt: TGTGCCAGCTCACCCCCTACTAGCGGGACTTACAATGAGCAGTTCTTC

j_call: TRBJ2-7
clone_size: few
d_call: TRBD2
v_call: TRBV10-3
cdr3_aa: CAISGSGGEQYF
cdr3_nt: TGTGCCATCAGTGGCTCGGGGGGCGAGCAGTACTTC

j_call: TRBJ2-1
clone_size: -
d_call: TRBD1
v_call: TRBV16
cdr3_aa: CASSQGQGVYNEQFF
cdr3_nt: TGTGCCAGCAGCCAAGGACAGGGGGTTTACAATGAGCAGTTCTTC

j_call: TRBJ2-3
clone_size: -
d_call: TRBD2
v_call: TRBV5-1
cdr3_aa: CASSRGGGTDTQYF
cdr3_nt: TGCGCCAGCAGCCGCGGGGGGGGCACAGATACGCAGTATTTT

j_call: TRBJ2-1
clone_size: -
d_call: TRBD2
v_call: TRBV5-1
cdr3_aa: CASSSGLAGVIEQFF
cdr3_nt: TGCGCCAGCAGTTCCGGACTAGCGGGAGTAATTGAGCAGTTCTTC

j_call: TRBJ2-7
clone_size: -
d_call: -
v_call: TRBV27
cdr3_aa: CASSFLGAEQYF
cdr3_nt: TGTGCCAGCAGTTTTTTGGGGGCCGAGCAGTACTTC

j_call: TRBJ1-3
clone_size: -
d_call: -
v_call: TRBV7-9
cdr3_aa: CASSSNRAGSGNTIYF
cdr3_nt: TGTGCCAGCAGCTCCAACAGGGCCGGCTCTGGAAACACCATATATTTT

j_call: TRBJ1-1
clone_size: -
d_call: -
v_call: TRBV29-1
cdr3_aa: CSVTDSKAEAFF
cdr3_nt: TGCAGCGTTACTGATAGCAAGGCTGAAGCTTTCTTT

j_call: TRBJ2-1
clone_size: -
d_call: -
v_call: TRBV28
cdr3_aa: CASSLAYNEQFF
cdr3_nt: TGTGCCAGCAGCCTCGCCTACAATGAGCAGTTCTTC

j_call: TRBJ2-7
clone_size: -
d_call: TRBD1
v_call: TRBV7-2
cdr3_aa: CASSSPGQLYEQYF
cdr3_nt: TGTGCCAGCAGCTCCCCGGGACAGCTCTACGAGCAGTACTTC

j_call: TRBJ2-7
clone_size: -
d_call: TRBD2
v_call: TRBV5-5
cdr3_aa: CASSTDYQRRGTSGSHEQYF
cdr3_nt: TGTGCCAGCAGCACAGACTATCAGCGCCGCGGGACTAGCGGGTCCCACGAGCAGTACTTC

j_call: TRBJ1-1
clone_size: -
d_call: TRBD1
v_call: TRBV2
cdr3_aa: CASTRGGTGGTEAFF
cdr3_nt: TGTGCCAGCACCAGGGGTGGGACAGGGGGCACTGAAGCTTTCTTT

j_call: TRBJ2-2
clone_size: -
d_call: TRBD2
v_call: TRBV6-1
cdr3_aa: CASSERLTSGDTGELFF
cdr3_nt: TGTGCCAGCAGTGAAAGGCTAACTAGCGGGGACACCGGGGAGCTGTTTTTT

j_call: TRBJ2-1
clone_size: few
d_call: TRBD2
v_call: TRBV2
cdr3_aa: CASSSSGSNYNEQFF
cdr3_nt: TGTGCCAGCAGTTCTAGCGGGAGCAACTACAATGAGCAGTTCTTC

j_call: TRBJ2-7
clone_size: -
d_call: TRBD2
v_call: TRBV6-1
cdr3_aa: CASRLAGASSYEQYF
cdr3_nt: TGTGCCAGTCGACTAGCGGGAGCTAGCTCCTACGAGCAGTACTTC

j_call: TRBJ1-5
clone_size: -
d_call: TRBD1
v_call: TRBV2
cdr3_aa: CASSSGTGSYQPQHF
cdr3_nt: TGTGCCAGCAGTTCCGGGACAGGGTCCTATCAGCCCCAGCATTTT

j_call: TRBJ1-2
clone_size: once
d_call: -
v_call: TRBV28
cdr3_aa: CASSREGFNYGYTF
cdr3_nt: TGTGCCAGCAGTCGGGAGGGATTTAACTATGGCTACACCTTC

j_call: TRBJ2-5
clone_size: -
d_call: -
v_call: TRBV28
cdr3_aa: CASSLSGHQETQYF
cdr3_nt: TGTGCCAGCTCCCTTAGTGGGCACCAAGAGACCCAGTACTTC

j_call: TRBJ1-2
clone_size: -
d_call: TRBD1
v_call: TRBV15
cdr3_aa: CATSRPFTGTGLTF
cdr3_nt: TGTGCCACCAGCAGACCATTTACCGGGACAGGCCTCACCTTC

j_call: TRBJ2-7
clone_size: once
d_call: TRBD2
v_call: TRBV4-3
cdr3_aa: CASSQDPSGSSYEQYF
cdr3_nt: TGCGCCAGCAGCCAAGATCCCAGCGGGAGCTCCTACGAGCAGTACTTC

j_call: TRBJ2-3
clone_size: -
d_call: -
v_call: TRBV6-5
cdr3_aa: CASSMERGRDTQYF
cdr3_nt: TGTGCCAGCAGTATGGAGCGTGGTAGAGATACGCAGTATTTT

j_call: TRBJ2-3
clone_size: -
d_call: -
v_call: TRBV27
cdr3_aa: CASSLQRNTDTQYF
cdr3_nt: TGTGCCAGCAGTTTACAGCGGAACACAGATACGCAGTATTTT

j_call: TRBJ1-4
clone_size: -
d_call: -
v_call: TRBV19
cdr3_aa: CASTKGGAGEKLFF
cdr3_nt: TGTGCCAGTACCAAAGGGGGGGCTGGTGAAAAACTGTTTTTT

j_call: TRBJ2-2
clone_size: -
d_call: TRBD1
v_call: TRBV5-4
cdr3_aa: CASTVGQGNTGELFF
cdr3_nt: TGTGCCAGCACCGTGGGACAGGGGAACACCGGGGAGCTGTTTTTT

j_call: TRBJ2-3
clone_size: -
d_call: -
v_call: TRBV14
cdr3_aa: CASSHQFQADTQYF
cdr3_nt: TGTGCCAGCAGCCACCAGTTCCAGGCAGATACGCAGTATTTT

j_call: TRBJ2-1
clone_size: few
d_call: -
v_call: TRBV28
cdr3_aa: CASSSFPNEQFF
cdr3_nt: TGTGCCAGCAGTTCCTTTCCCAATGAGCAGTTCTTC

j_call: TRBJ2-7
clone_size: -
d_call: -
v_call: TRBV6-6
cdr3_aa: CASSYAGRYEQYF
cdr3_nt: TGTGCCAGCAGTTACGCGGGGCGCTACGAGCAGTACTTC

j_call: TRBJ1-1
clone_size: -
d_call: -
v_call: TRBV27
cdr3_aa: CASSLGRMTEAFF
cdr3_nt: TGTGCCAGCAGTTTGGGGCGGATGACTGAAGCTTTCTTT

j_call: TRBJ2-7
clone_size: -
d_call: -
v_call: TRBV27
cdr3_aa: CASSQRLDRSPTKQYF
cdr3_nt: TGTGCCAGCAGTCAAAGACTTGATCGAAGCCCTACTAAGCAGTACTTC

j_call: TRBJ2-7
clone_size: -
d_call: TRBD1
v_call: TRBV27
cdr3_aa: CASSSRTGGIYEQYF
cdr3_nt: TGTGCCAGCAGTTCACGGACAGGGGGCATCTACGAGCAGTACTTC

j_call: TRBJ2-7
clone_size: few
d_call: -
v_call: TRBV5-6
cdr3_aa: CASSLFPGVRIYEQYF
cdr3_nt: TGTGCCAGCAGCTTGTTCCCGGGGGTGAGGATATACGAGCAGTACTTC